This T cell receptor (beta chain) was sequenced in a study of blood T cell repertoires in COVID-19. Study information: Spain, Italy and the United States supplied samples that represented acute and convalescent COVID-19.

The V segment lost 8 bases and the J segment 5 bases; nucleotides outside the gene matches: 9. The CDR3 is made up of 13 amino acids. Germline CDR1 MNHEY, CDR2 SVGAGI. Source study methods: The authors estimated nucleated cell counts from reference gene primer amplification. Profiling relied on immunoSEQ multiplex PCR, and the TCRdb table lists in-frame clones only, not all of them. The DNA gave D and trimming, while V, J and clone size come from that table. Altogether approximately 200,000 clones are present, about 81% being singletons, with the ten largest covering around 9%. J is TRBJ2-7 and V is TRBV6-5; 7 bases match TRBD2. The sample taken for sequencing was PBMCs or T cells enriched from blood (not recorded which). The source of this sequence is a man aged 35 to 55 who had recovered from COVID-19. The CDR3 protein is CASRSRGVDEQYF. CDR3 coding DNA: TGTGCCAGCCGTAGTCGGGGGGTGGACGAGCAGTACTTC.